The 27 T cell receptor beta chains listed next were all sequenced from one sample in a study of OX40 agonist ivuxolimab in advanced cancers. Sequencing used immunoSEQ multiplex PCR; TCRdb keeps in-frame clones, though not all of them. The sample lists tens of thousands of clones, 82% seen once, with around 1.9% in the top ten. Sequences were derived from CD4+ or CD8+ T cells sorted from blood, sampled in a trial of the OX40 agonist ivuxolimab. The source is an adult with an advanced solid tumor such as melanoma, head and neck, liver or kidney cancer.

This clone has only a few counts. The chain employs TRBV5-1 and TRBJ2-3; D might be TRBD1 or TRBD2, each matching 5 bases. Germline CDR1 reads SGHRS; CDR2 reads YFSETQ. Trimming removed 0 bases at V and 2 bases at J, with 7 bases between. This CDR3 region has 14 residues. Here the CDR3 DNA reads TGCGCCAGCAGCTTGGGGGGGTTCACAGATACGCAGTATTTT. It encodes CASSLGGFTDTQYF.

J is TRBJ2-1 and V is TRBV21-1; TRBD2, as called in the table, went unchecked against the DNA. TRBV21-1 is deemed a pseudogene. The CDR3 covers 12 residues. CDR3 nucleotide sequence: TGTGCCAGCCCGGGGGGAGGGAATGAGCAGTTCTTC. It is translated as CASPGGGNEQFF.

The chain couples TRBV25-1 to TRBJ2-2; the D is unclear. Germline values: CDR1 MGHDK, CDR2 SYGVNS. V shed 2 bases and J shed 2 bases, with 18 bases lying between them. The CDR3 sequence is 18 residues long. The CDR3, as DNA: TGTGCCAGCAGTGAACCCGTGGTTGGGTCACCAAACACCGGGGAGCTGTTTTTT. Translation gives CASSEPVVGSPNTGELFF.

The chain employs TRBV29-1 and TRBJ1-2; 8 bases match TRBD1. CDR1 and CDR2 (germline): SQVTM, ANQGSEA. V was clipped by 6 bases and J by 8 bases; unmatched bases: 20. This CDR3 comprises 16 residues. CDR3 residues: CSVQLLDRENRWGYTF. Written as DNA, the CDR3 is TGCAGCGTGCAATTACTGGACAGGGAAAACCGTTGGGGCTACACCTTC.

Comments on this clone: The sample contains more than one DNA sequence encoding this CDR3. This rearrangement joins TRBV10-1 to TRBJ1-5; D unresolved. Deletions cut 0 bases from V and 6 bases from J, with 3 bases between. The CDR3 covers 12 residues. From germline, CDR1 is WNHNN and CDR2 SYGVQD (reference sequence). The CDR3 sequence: CASSESGQPQHF. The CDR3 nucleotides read TGCGCCAGCAGTGAGTCCGGTCAGCCCCAGCATTTT.

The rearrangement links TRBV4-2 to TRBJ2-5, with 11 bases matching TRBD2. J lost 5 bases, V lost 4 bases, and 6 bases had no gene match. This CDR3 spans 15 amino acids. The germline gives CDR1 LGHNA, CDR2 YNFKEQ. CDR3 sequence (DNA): TGTGCCAGCAGCCTTAGCGGGGGGGCCCAGGAGACCCAGTACTTC. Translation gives CASSLSGGAQETQYF.

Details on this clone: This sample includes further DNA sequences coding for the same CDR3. This CDR3 reads CASSLGPGNEQFF. CDR3 nucleotides: TGTGCCAGCAGCTTAGGGCCGGGTAATGAGCAGTTCTTC. The chain has TRBV11-2 and TRBJ2-1; no clear D. CDR3 length: 13 amino acids. Trimming cost V 1 base and J 7 bases, with 8 bases left between them. Per the germline V gene, CDR1 is SGHAT and CDR2 is FQNNGV.

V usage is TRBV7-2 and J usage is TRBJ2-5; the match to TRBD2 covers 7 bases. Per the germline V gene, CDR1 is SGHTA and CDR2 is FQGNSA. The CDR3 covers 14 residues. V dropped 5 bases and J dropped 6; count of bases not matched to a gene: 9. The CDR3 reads CASSPSGAGQTQYF. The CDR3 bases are TGTGCCAGCAGCCCCAGCGGGGCGGGACAGACCCAGTACTTC.

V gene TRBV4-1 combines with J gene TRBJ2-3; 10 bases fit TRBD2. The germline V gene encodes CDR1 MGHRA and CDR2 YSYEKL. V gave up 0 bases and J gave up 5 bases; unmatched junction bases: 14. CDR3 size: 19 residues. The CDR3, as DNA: TGCGCCAGCAGCCAAGATGCCCAATCTAGCGGGGGTGTTAAAGATACGCAGTATTTT. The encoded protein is CASSQDAQSSGGVKDTQYF.

The CDR3 spells CASSLVPPGTSTDTQYF. CDR3 sequence (DNA): TGCGCCAGCAGCTTGGTGCCCCCAGGAACTAGCACAGATACGCAGTATTTT. The gene calls are TRBV5-1 and TRBJ2-3; D gene ambiguous. Trimming took 0 bases from V and 0 from J, leaving 14 bases between them. The CDR3 runs 17 residues. Germline V gene sequence: CDR1 SGHRS, CDR2 YFSETQ. The variable domain in full, with the rest retrieved from reference TRBV5-1 and TRBJ2-3, is KAGVTQTPRYLIKTRGQQVTLSCSPISGHRSVSWYQQTPGQGLQFLFEYFSETQRNKGNFPGRFSGRQFSNSRSEMNVSTLELGDSALYLCASSLVPPGTSTDTQYFGPGTRLTVL.

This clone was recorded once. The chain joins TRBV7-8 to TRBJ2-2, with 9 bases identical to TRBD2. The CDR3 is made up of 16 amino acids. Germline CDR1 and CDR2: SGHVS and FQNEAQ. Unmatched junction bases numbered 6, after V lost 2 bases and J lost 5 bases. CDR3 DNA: TGTGCCAGCAGCTTAAGCGGGGGGCGTGGGACCGGGGAGCTGTTTTTT. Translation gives CASSLSGGRGTGELFF.

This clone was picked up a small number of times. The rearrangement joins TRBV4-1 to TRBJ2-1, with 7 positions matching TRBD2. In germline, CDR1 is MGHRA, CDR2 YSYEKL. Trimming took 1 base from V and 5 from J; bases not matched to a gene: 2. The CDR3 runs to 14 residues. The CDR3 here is CASSQVSGDNEQFF. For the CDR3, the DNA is TGCGCCAGCAGCCAAGTGAGCGGGGACAATGAGCAGTTCTTC.

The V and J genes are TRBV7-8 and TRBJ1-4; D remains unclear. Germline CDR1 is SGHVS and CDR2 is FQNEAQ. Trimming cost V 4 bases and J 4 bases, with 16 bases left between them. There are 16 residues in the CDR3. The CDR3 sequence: CASSSSGGLSNEKLFF. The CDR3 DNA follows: TGTGCCAGCAGCTCCTCGGGAGGACTTAGTAATGAAAAACTGTTTTTT.

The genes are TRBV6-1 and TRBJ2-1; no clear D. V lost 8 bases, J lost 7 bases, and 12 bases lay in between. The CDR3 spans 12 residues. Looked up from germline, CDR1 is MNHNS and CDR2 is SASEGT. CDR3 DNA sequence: TGTGCCAGCGGTAATTACCAGAATGAGCAGTTCTTC. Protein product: CASGNYQNEQFF.

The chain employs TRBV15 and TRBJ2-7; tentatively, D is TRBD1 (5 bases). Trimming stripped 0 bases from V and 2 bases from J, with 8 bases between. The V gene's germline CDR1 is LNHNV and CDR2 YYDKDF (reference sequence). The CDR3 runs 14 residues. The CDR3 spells CATSRDEGAYEQYF. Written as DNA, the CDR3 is TGTGCCACCAGCAGAGATGAAGGGGCCTACGAGCAGTACTTC.

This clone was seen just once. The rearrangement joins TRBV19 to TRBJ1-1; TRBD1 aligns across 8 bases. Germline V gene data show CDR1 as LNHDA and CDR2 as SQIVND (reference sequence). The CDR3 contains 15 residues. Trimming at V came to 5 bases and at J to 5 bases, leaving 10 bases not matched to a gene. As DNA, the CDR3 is TGTGCCAGTAGTGGGCGGACAGGGCCCTCAACTGAAGCTTTCTTT. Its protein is CASSGRTGPSTEAFF.

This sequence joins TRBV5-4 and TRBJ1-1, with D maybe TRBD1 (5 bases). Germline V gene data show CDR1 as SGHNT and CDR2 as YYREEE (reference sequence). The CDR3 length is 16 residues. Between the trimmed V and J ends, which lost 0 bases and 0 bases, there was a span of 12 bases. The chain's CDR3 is CASSLGSGTMNTEAFF. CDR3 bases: TGTGCCAGCAGCTTGGGGTCCGGGACCATGAACACTGAAGCTTTCTTT.

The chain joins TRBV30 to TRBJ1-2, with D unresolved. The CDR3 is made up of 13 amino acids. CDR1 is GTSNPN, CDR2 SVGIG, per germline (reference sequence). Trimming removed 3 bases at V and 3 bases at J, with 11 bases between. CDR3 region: CAWRKGPDYGYTF. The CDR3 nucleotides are TGTGCCTGGAGAAAGGGCCCTGACTATGGCTACACCTTC.

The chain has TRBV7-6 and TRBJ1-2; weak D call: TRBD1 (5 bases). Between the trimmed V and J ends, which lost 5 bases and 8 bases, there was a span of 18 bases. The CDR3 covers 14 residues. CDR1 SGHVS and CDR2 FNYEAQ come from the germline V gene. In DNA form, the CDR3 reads TGTGCCAGCAGCAAGGGGCGCGGTCGGTCGGGCTACACCTTC. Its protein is CASSKGRGRSGYTF.

The CDR3 nucleotides are TGTGCCAGCAGTGGACTCTTCCGGGACAGGAGTCCCTACGAGCAGTACTTC. It translates to CASSGLFRDRSPYEQYF. This chain joins TRBV2 and TRBJ2-7; TRBD1 aligns across 8 bases. Germline V gene sequence: CDR1 SNHLY, CDR2 FYNNEI. V shed 4 bases, J shed 2 bases, and the junction held 13 bases outside the gene matches. CDR3 length: 17 amino acids.

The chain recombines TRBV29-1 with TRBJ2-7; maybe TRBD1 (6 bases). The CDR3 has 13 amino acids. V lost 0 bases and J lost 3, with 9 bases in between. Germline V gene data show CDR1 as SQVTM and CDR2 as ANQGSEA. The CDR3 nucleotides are TGCAGCGTTGAAGAGGTAGGGGGCTACGAGCAGTACTTC. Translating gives CSVEEVGGYEQYF.

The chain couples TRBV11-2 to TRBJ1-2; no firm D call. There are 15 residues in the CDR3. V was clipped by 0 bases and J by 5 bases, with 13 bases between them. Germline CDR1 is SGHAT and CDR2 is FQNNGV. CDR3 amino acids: CASSLDPVGSYGYTF. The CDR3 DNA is TGTGCCAGCAGCTTAGACCCCGTAGGTTCGTATGGCTACACCTTC.

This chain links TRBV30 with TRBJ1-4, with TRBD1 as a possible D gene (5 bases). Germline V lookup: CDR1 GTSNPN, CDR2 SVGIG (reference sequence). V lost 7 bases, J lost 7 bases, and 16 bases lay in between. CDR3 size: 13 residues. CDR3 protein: CAFLLSGGEKLFF. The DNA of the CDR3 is TGTGCCTTTCTGCTCTCGGGGGGTGAAAAACTGTTTTTT.

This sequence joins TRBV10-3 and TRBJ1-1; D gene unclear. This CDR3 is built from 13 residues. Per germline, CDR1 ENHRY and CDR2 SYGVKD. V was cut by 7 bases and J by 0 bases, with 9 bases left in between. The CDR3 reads CAIKKTLNTEAFF. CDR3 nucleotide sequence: TGTGCCATCAAAAAAACCCTGAACACTGAAGCTTTCTTT.

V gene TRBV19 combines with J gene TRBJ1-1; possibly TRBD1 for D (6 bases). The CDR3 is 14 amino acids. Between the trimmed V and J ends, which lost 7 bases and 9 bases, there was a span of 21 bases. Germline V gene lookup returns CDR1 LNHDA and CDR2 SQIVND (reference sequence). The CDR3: CASIYGKTGFQAFF. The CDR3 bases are TGTGCCAGTATCTACGGAAAAACAGGGTTTCAAGCTTTCTTT.

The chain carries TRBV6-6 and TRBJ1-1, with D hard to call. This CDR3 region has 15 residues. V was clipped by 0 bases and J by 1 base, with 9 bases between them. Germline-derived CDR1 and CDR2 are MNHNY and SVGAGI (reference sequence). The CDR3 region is CASSYSPAGNTEAFF. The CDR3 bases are TGTGCCAGCAGTTACTCGCCCGCAGGGAACACTGAAGCTTTCTTT.

The CDR3 reads CASSLEGAYDPQHF. CDR3 in DNA: TGTGCCAGCAGCTTGGAAGGGGCATATGATCCCCAGCATTTT. The rearrangement uses TRBV5-5 and TRBJ1-5, with D possibly being TRBD1 (5 bases). The CDR3 consists of 14 residues. Germline assignment: CDR1 SGHKS and CDR2 YYEKEE (reference sequence). V was pared by 0 bases and J by 10 bases, with 14 bases between.